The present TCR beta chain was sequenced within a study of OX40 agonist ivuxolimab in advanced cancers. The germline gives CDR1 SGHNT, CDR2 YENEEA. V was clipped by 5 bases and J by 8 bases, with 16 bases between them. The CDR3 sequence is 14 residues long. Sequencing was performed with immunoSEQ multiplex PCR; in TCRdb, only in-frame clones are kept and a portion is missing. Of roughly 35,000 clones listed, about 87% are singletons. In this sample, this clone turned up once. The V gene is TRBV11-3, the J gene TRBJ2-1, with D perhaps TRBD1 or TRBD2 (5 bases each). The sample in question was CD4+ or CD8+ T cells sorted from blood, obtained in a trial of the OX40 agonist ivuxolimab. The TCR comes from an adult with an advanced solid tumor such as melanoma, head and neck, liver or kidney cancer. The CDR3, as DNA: TGTGCCAGCAGCCTCGGGGCCCTTAACGATGAGCAGTTCTTC. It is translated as CASSLGALNDEQFF. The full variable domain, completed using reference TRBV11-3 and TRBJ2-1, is EAGVVQSPRYKIIEKKQPVAFWCNPISGHNTLYWYLQNLGQGPELLIRYENEEAVDDSQLPKDRFSAERLKGVDSTLKIQPAELGDSAVYLCASSLGALNDEQFFGPGTRLTVL.